This T cell receptor (beta chain) was identified in a study of cytomegalovirus exposure and HLA in healthy donors. Notes on the study in general: The TCR clusters that emerged in the first cohort tended, a later analysis found, to co-occur in the 120 or so validation repertoires. Reportedly, cytomegalovirus status was diagnosed with high sensitivity and specificity.

Method: immunoSEQ multiplex PCR; TCRdb's copy keeps in-frame clones and lacks some. The sample consists of fewer than 200,000 clones, roughly 90% of them appearing once. In the case of this clone: Its antigen is as yet unknown.

The trim removed 6 bases at V and 6 bases at J, leaving 11 bases unmatched. CDR3 length equals 15 residues. Germline V CDR1 and CDR2: MNHEY, SMNVEV (reference sequence). Sequencing input: PBMCs. This sequence originates from a woman aged 30 to 39 in good health and CMV-seronegative. The chain joins TRBV27 to TRBJ2-3; 8 bases are shared with TRBD1. CDR3 amino acids: CASRTGTGASDTQYF. The DNA for the CDR3 is TGTGCCAGCAGAACCGGGACAGGCGCTTCCGATACGCAGTATTTT.